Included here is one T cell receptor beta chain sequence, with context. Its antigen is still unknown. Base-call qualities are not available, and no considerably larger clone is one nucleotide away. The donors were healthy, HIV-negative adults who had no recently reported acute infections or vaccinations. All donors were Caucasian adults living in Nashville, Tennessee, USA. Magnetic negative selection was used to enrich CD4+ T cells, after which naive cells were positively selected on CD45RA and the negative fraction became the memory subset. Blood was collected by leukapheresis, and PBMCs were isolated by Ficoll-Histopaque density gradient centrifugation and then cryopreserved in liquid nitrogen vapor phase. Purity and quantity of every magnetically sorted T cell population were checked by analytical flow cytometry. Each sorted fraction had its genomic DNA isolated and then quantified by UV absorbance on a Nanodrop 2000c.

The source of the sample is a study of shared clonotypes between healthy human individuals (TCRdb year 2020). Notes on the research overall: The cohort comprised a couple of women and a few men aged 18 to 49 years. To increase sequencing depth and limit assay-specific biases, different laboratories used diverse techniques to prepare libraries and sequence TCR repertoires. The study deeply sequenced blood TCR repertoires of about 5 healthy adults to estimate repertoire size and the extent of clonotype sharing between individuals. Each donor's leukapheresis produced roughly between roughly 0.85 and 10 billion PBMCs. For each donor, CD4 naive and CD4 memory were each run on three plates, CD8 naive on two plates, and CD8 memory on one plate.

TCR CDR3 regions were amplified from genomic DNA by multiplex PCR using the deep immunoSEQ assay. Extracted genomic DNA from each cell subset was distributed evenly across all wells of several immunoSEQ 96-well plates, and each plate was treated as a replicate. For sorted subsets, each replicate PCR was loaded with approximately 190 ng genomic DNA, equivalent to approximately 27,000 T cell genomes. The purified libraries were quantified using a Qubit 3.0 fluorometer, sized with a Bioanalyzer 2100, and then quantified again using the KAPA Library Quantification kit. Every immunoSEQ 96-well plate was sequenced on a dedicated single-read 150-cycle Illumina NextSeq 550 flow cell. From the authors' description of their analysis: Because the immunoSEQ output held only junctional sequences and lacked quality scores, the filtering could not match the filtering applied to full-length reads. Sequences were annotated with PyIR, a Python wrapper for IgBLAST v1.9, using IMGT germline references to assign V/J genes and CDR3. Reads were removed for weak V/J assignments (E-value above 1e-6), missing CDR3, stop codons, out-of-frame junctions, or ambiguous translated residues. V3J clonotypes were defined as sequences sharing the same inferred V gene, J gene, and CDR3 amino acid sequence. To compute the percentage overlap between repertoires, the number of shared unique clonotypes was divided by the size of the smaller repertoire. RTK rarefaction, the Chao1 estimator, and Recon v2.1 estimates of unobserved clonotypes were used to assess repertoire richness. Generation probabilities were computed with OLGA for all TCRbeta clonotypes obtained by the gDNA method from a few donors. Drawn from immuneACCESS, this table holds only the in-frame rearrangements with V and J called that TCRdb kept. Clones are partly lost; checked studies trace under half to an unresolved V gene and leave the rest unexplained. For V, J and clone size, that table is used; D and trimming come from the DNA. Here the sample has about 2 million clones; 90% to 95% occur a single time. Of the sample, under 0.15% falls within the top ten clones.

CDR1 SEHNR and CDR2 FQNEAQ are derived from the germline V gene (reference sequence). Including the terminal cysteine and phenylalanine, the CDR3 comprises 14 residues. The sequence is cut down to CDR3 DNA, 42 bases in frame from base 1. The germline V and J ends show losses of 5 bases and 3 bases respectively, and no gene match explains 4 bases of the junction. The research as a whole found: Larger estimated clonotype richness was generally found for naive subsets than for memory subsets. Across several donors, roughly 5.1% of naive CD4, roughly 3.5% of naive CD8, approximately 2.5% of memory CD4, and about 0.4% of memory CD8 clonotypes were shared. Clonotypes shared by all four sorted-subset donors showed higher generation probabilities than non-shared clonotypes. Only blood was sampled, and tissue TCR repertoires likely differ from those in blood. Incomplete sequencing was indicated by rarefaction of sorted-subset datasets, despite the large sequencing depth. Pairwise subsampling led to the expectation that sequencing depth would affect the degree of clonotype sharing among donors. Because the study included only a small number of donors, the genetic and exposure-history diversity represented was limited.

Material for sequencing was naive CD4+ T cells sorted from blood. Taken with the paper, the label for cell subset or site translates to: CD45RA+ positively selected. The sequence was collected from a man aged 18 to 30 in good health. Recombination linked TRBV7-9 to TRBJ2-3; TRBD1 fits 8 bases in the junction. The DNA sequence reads TGTGCCAGCAGCCGCGGACAGGGTACAGATACGCAGTATTTT. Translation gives CASSRGQGTDTQYF.